The sequence of this T cell receptor (beta chain) was determined in a study of shared clonotypes between healthy human individuals. CDR1 and CDR2 (germline): SGDLS, YYNGEE. The CDR3 runs to 16 residues. V lost 0 bases and J 7 bases, leaving 20 bases between the germline ends. Assay used: immunoSEQ multiplex PCR; TCRdb lists only in-frame clones, some missing. The sample carries roughly 2.6 million clones, around 94% recorded once. V usage is TRBV9 and J usage is TRBJ2-7, with D perhaps matching TRBD1 (9 bases). This receptor was taken from a man between 18 and 35 years old in good health. Material: naive CD4+ T cells sorted from blood. Specified subset: CD45RA+ positively selected. The CDR3 DNA follows: TGTGCCAGCAGCGTAGCGGGGGGGACAGGGCGACGAGAGCAGTACTTC. Translating gives CASSVAGGTGRREQYF.